This T cell receptor beta chain was captured by sequencing in a study of T cell responses to AZD1222 COVID-19 vaccine. This clone was seen only once. No antigen is known for it. With 0 bases clipped from V and 8 bases from J, the junction kept 9 bases outside the gene matches. Germline V gives CDR1 SGHDN, CDR2 FVKESK. There are 16 residues in the CDR3. Study findings and constraints: None of the repertoires were sampled until the peak T cell response had passed. Spike-specific TCR breadth and depth went up after people got two AZD1222 doses.

TCRdb keeps only in-frame clones here, not all; method: immunoSEQ multiplex PCR. This table holds around 95,000 clones, roughly 90% found once. This specimen consisted of peripheral blood, obtained on day 0 of AZD1222 vaccination. V is TRBV14 and J is TRBJ1-4, with 7 bases aligning to TRBD1. This clonotype was sampled from an adult in good health. The CDR3 loop is CASSQDEGALREKLFF. The DNA of the CDR3 is TGTGCCAGCAGCCAAGATGAGGGGGCGCTGAGGGAAAAACTGTTTTTT.